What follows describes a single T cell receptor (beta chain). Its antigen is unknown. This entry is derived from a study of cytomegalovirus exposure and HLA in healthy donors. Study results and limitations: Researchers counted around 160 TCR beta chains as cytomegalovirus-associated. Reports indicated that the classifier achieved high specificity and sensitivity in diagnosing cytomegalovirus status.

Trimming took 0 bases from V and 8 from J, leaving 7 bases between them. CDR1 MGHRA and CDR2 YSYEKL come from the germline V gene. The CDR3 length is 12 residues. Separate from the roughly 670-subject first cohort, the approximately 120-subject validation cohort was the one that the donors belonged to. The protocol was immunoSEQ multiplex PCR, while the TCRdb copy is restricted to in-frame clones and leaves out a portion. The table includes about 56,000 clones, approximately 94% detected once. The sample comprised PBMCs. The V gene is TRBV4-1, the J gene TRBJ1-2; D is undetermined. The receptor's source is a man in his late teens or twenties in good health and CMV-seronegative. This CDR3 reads CASSQDVEGYTF. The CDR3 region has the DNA TGCGCCAGCAGCCAAGACGTAGAGGGCTACACCTTC.